This T cell receptor beta chain appears in the sequencing data of a study of blood T cells in healthy people across ages. PCR was performed a second time for about 7 to 11 cycles using a sample-barcoded 5' primer and a J-beta primer mix. One entry per CDR3 protein, called by TCRdb with MiXCR from the 5' RACE reads. The data contain about 1,600,000 distinct CDR3 sequences, about 43% of them singletons. The CDR3 is 12 residues long. Trimming cost V 0 bases and J 9 bases, with 8 bases left between them. Per germline, CDR1 MNHNS and CDR2 SASEGT. Peripheral blood from each donor was collected in a volume of approximately 9.5 milliliters. This clonotype was observed a few times.

The sequence was obtained from a woman younger than 30 in good health. The specimen sequenced was blood. The V gene is TRBV6-1, the J gene TRBJ2-5, with D possibly being TRBD2 (6 bases). The CDR3 spells CASSEAGEAQYF. The DNA of the CDR3 is TGTGCCAGCAGTGAAGCGGGGGAGGCCCAGTACTTC.